Listed here are 14 T cell receptor beta chains from one sample, sequenced in a study of blood T cell repertoires in COVID-19. Clones were sequenced by immunoSEQ multiplex PCR, and TCRdb holds only the in-frame ones, with some missing. The sample records over 250,000 clones, about nine tenths being singletons. Sequencing was done on a sample of PBMCs or T cells enriched from blood (not recorded which). These receptor sequences come from a woman under 30 who had recovered from COVID-19.

J is TRBJ2-7 and V is TRBV5-1; 10 bases line up with TRBD1. The CDR3 loop spans 18 amino acids. V was clipped by 1 base and J by 0 bases; unmatched bases: 10. Germline lookup yields CDR1 SGHRS and CDR2 YFSETQ. The CDR3 region is CASSLRGAGTGVSYEQYF. CDR3 nucleotide sequence: TGCGCCAGCAGCTTGAGAGGGGCCGGGACAGGGGTCTCCTACGAGCAGTACTTC.

The chain has TRBV4-1 and TRBJ2-5; TRBD2 agrees at 15 bases. Trimming took 1 base from V and 14 from J; bases not matched to a gene: 5. The CDR3 is made up of 14 amino acids. Germline CDR1 and CDR2: MGHRA and YSYEKL. The CDR3 sequence is CASSQVGLAGGLYF. CDR3 bases: TGCGCCAGCAGCCAAGTTGGACTAGCGGGGGGGCTCTACTTC.

The CDR3 loop is CASSLNWGDGTEAFF. CDR3 in DNA: TGTGCCAGCAGTTTAAATTGGGGGGACGGTACTGAAGCTTTCTTT. The chain joins TRBV27 to TRBJ1-1; TRBD1 might be the D (5 bases). Trimming removed 2 bases from V and 5 bases from J, with 15 bases in between. The germline V gene has CDR1 MNHEY and CDR2 SMNVEV (reference sequence). The CDR3 spans 15 residues.

V gene TRBV19 combines with J gene TRBJ2-1, with TRBD2 matching over 15 bases. In germline, CDR1 is LNHDA, CDR2 SQIVND (reference sequence). V trimming: 7 bases; J trimming: 10 bases; junction bases outside the gene matches: 8. The CDR3 spans 15 residues. The CDR3 sequence is CASKGLAGGIREQFF. The CDR3 nucleotides are TGTGCCAGTAAGGGACTAGCGGGAGGAATTAGGGAGCAGTTCTTC.

The gene calls are TRBV19 and TRBJ1-1, with 11 bases aligning to TRBD1. The J segment lost 6 bases and the V segment lost 5 bases, leaving 8 bases of the junction unmatched. The CDR3 contains 15 residues. Germline lookup yields CDR1 LNHDA and CDR2 SQIVND (reference sequence). CDR3 loop: CASSVTGQGDSEAFF. The DNA for the CDR3 is TGTGCCAGTAGTGTGACGGGACAGGGGGACTCTGAAGCTTTCTTT.

This clone has just a few counts. The V call is TRBV19, the J call TRBJ2-3; perhaps TRBD2 as D (5 bases). Trimming shortened V by 6 bases and J by 0 bases, and 10 bases separated the two germline ends. The CDR3 is made up of 14 amino acids. Germline V gene sequence: CDR1 LNHDA, CDR2 SQIVND (reference sequence). CDR3 in DNA: TGTGCCAGTAGCCGGGGTTTGAGCACAGATACGCAGTATTTT. Translated: CASSRGLSTDTQYF.

This sequence joins TRBV5-1 and TRBJ2-1; the match to TRBD2 covers 11 bases. The germline gives CDR1 SGHRS, CDR2 YFSETQ. V shed 3 bases, J shed 8 bases, and the junction held 10 bases outside the gene matches. The CDR3 length is 16 residues. Here the CDR3 reads CASSSGTSGRRYEQFF. The DNA of the CDR3 is TGCGCCAGCAGCTCTGGGACTAGCGGACGGAGGTATGAGCAGTTCTTC. The full variable domain, completed using reference TRBV5-1 and TRBJ2-1, is KAGVTQTPRYLIKTRGQQVTLSCSPISGHRSVSWYQQTPGQGLQFLFEYFSETQRNKGNFPGRFSGRQFSNSRSEMNVSTLELGDSALYLCASSSGTSGRRYEQFFGPGTRLTVL.

V and J are TRBV6-6 and TRBJ2-7, with D unresolved. The V end was cut by 6 bases, the J end by 4 bases, with 13 bases between. The germline gives CDR1 MNHNY, CDR2 SVGAGI (reference sequence). The CDR3 consists of 13 residues. The CDR3 region is CASRYTETYEQYF. DNA for the CDR3: TGTGCCAGCAGGTATACAGAGACGTACGAGCAGTACTTC.

This chain joins TRBV5-4 and TRBJ2-7, with TRBD1 matching over 8 bases. V was pared by 4 bases and J by 2 bases, with 8 bases of the junction left unmatched. The CDR3 consists of 15 residues. The germline V gene has CDR1 SGHNT and CDR2 YYREEE (reference sequence). CDR3: CASSTGQGRAYEQYF. CDR3 nucleotide sequence: TGTGCCAGCAGCACCGGACAGGGTCGCGCCTACGAGCAGTACTTC.

J is TRBJ2-3 and V is TRBV19, with a weak D call TRBD2 (5 bases). The V and J ends lost 3 bases and 3 bases respectively, with 10 bases between them. CDR1 LNHDA and CDR2 SQIVND come from the germline V gene (reference sequence). CDR3 length equals 14 residues. The DNA for the CDR3 is TGTGCCAGTAGTATCGGAATAGCGACAGATACGCAGTATTTT. Translated: CASSIGIATDTQYF. Full variable domain (rest looked up from reference TRBV19 and TRBJ2-3): DGGITQSPKYLFRKEGQNVTLSCEQNLNHDAMYWYRQDPGQGLRLIYYSQIVNDFQKGDIAEGYSVSREKKESFPLTVTSAQKNPTAFYLCASSIGIATDTQYFGPGTRLTVL.

The chain joins TRBV7-9 to TRBJ2-7; no clear D. Germline CDR1 reads SEHNR; CDR2 reads FQNEAQ (reference sequence). The length of the CDR3 is 14 residues. Trimming took 4 bases from V and 0 from J, leaving 10 bases between them. The CDR3 loop reads CASSSLPNSYEQYF. In DNA, the CDR3 is TGTGCCAGCAGCTCCCTCCCTAACTCCTACGAGCAGTACTTC.

This clone has a single count. The chain has TRBV6-5 and TRBJ2-3; no clear D gene. The V end was cut by 7 bases, the J end by 0 bases, with 14 bases between. Germline V CDR1 and CDR2: MNHEY, SVGAGI. The CDR3 is 15 amino acids. CDR3: CASTPRQVSTDTQYF. Here the CDR3 DNA reads TGTGCCAGCACCCCACGGCAGGTCAGCACAGATACGCAGTATTTT.

The rearrangement joins TRBV19 to TRBJ2-1; 10 bases match TRBD2. This CDR3 is built from 14 residues. V lost 4 bases to trimming and J lost 4 bases; unmatched junction nucleotides: 1. Germline assignment: CDR1 LNHDA and CDR2 SQIVND (reference sequence). CDR3 protein: CASSTSGSYNEQFF. DNA of the CDR3: TGTGCCAGTAGTACTAGCGGGAGTTACAATGAGCAGTTCTTC. Full variable domain (rest looked up from reference TRBV19 and TRBJ2-1): DGGITQSPKYLFRKEGQNVTLSCEQNLNHDAMYWYRQDPGQGLRLIYYSQIVNDFQKGDIAEGYSVSREKKESFPLTVTSAQKNPTAFYLCASSTSGSYNEQFFGPGTRLTVL.

The chain links TRBV9 to TRBJ2-1; 11 bases line up with TRBD2. Germline V gene lookup returns CDR1 SGDLS and CDR2 YYNGEE. The ends lost 3 bases at V and 4 bases at J; junction bases unmatched: 3. The CDR3 is made up of 15 amino acids. The CDR3, as DNA: TGTGCCAGCAGCGCCCGACTAGCGGGATACAATGAGCAGTTCTTC. Amino acid sequence: CASSARLAGYNEQFF.